A single sample gave rise to the 22 T cell receptor beta chains below, sequenced in a study of CD8+ T cells in alopecia areata listed by TCRdb under 2018. Receptors were amplified or captured by the immunoSEQ multiplex PCR assay. RNA was extracted from all samples and reverse transcribed into cDNA as template for TCR sequencing. The table was pulled from immuneACCESS by TCRdb, which kept in-frame rearrangements only. Such tables lose some clones; where checked, under half of the loss comes from unresolved V genes, and the rest has no known cause. The sample records 30,000 to 40,000 clones, 70% to 80% of which are singletons. The ten largest clones take up around 20% of the sample. Sequencing was done on a sample of NKG2D-low CD8+ T cells sorted from blood. Sample cell subset or site, as interpreted from the label and publication: sorted CD8+ NKG2D-low blood T cells. These receptors all come from a human donor with alopecia areata.

Within the sample, this clone is medium-sized (0.01 to 0.1%). This sequence joins TRBV6-4 and TRBJ2-4; 7 bases line up with TRBD1. CDR3 length: 14 residues. CDR1 and CDR2 from the germline V gene are MRHNA and SNTAGT. V lost 2 bases and J lost 9; bases outside the gene matches: 7. The CDR3 DNA follows: TGTGCCAGCAGTGACGCGACAGGGTCTGGCATTCAGTACTTC. This sequence encodes CASSDATGSGIQYF.

Concerning this clone: Germline and junction disagree at one end, which may indicate a read error. The chain joins TRBV29-1 to TRBJ2-5, with D unclear. The CDR3 has 14 amino acids. The germline gives CDR1 SQVTM, CDR2 ANQGSEA. CDR3 DNA sequence: TGCAGCGCCGTGACCATTTGGACGCAAGAGTCCCAGTACTTC. It specifies CSAVTIWTQESQYF.

This chain uses TRBV28 with TRBJ2-1; D is ambiguous. The germline V gene encodes CDR1 MDHEN and CDR2 SYDVKM. Trimming shortened V by 4 bases and J by 4 bases, and 5 bases separated the two germline ends. The CDR3 runs 12 residues. The CDR3 loop reads CASSSPYNEQFF. As DNA, the CDR3 is TGTGCCAGCAGTTCGCCGTACAATGAGCAGTTCTTC.

DNA of the CDR3: TGCGCCAGCAGCTTGGTCGGTTCGGCCGGGGAGCTGTTTTTT. Protein: CASSLVGSAGELFF. The gene calls are TRBV5-1 and TRBJ2-2; D is uncertain. Germline-derived CDR1 and CDR2 are SGHRS and YFSETQ. Trimming removed 0 bases from V and 6 bases from J, with 9 bases in between. The CDR3 is 14 residues long.

The chain has TRBV30 and TRBJ2-7; D not resolved. Per the germline V gene, CDR1 is GTSNPN and CDR2 is SVGIG (reference sequence). Trimming removed 4 bases at V and 2 bases at J, with 9 bases between. This CDR3 is built from 12 residues. The CDR3 loop is CAWNSDTYEQYF. The CDR3 nucleotides are TGTGCCTGGAATTCGGATACCTACGAGCAGTACTTC. The full variable domain, completed using reference TRBV30 and TRBJ2-7, is SQTIHQWPATLVQPVGSPLSLECTVEGTSNPNLYWYRQAAGRGLQLLFYSVGIGQISSEVPQNLSASRPQDRQFILSSKKLLLSDSGFYLCAWNSDTYEQYFGPGTRLTVT.

V usage is TRBV6-1 and J usage is TRBJ2-1; 10 positions agree with TRBD1. This CDR3 has 14 amino acids. The germline CDR1 and CDR2 sequences are MNHNS and SASEGT. The V segment lost 5 bases and the J segment 8 bases; nucleotides outside the gene matches: 6. The CDR3 protein is CASSRGQGSDEQFF. The CDR3 bases are TGTGCCAGCAGTCGGGGACAGGGGAGCGATGAGCAGTTCTTC.

The chain combines TRBV29-1 with TRBJ2-1, with unresolved D. The CDR3 sequence is 12 residues long. Germline CDR1 reads SQVTM; CDR2 reads ANQGSEA. Trimming removed 1 base from V and 10 bases from J, with 11 bases in between. CDR3: CSVEASRREQFF. The DNA for the CDR3 is TGCAGCGTTGAAGCCTCGAGGCGAGAGCAGTTCTTC.

V and J are TRBV27 and TRBJ2-7, with a weak D call TRBD1 (6 bases). The CDR3 is 14 amino acids. Germline V gene lookup returns CDR1 MNHEY and CDR2 SMNVEV (reference sequence). V was pared by 6 bases and J by 3 bases, with 15 bases between. CDR3: CASSAIDRRYEQYF. CDR3 nucleotide sequence: TGTGCCAGCAGCGCAATCGACAGGCGCTACGAGCAGTACTTC.

The chain couples TRBV2 to TRBJ2-3, with no clear D. V gave up 3 bases and J gave up 0 bases, with 19 bases separating them. CDR1 SNHLY and CDR2 FYNNEI come from the germline V gene. The CDR3 runs to 18 residues. This chain's CDR3 is CASSEVRQITTSTDTQYF. CDR3 nucleotides: TGTGCCAGCAGTGAGGTCAGGCAAATAACAACTAGCACAGATACGCAGTATTTT. Based on the CDR3 plus reference TRBV2 and TRBJ2-3, the full variable domain is EPEVTQTPSHQVTQMGQEVILRCVPISNHLYFYWYRQILGQKVEFLVSFYNNEISEKSEIFDDQFSVERPDGSNFTLKIRSTKLEDSAMYFCASSEVRQITTSTDTQYFGPGTRLTVL.

J is TRBJ2-7 and V is TRBV27, with 7 nucleotides matching TRBD2. Trimming at V came to 3 bases and at J to 6 bases, leaving 8 bases not matched to a gene. The CDR3 runs to 14 residues. Germline V lookup: CDR1 MNHEY, CDR2 SMNVEV (reference sequence). CDR3 nucleotide sequence: TGTGCCAGCAGTTTGGACTTTCCGGGGGGCGAGCAGTACTTC. As protein: CASSLDFPGGEQYF.

The gene calls are TRBV7-8 and TRBJ2-5; D might be TRBD1 (5 bases). The germline V gene has CDR1 SGHVS and CDR2 FQNEAQ. This CDR3 is 17 amino acids long. Trimming shortened V by 1 base and J by 5 bases, and 20 bases separated the two germline ends. The CDR3 sequence: CASSLVRQGKFFETQYF. CDR3 in DNA: TGTGCCAGCAGCTTAGTTAGGCAGGGAAAGTTCTTTGAGACCCAGTACTTC.

V usage is TRBV27 and J usage is TRBJ2-4, with D unclear. The CDR3 covers 16 residues. Germline-derived CDR1 and CDR2 are MNHEY and SMNVEV (reference sequence). V was clipped by 6 bases and J by 0 bases, with 15 bases between them. The CDR3 DNA follows: TGTGCCAGCAGCCCGCATGAGGCACTAGCCAAAAACATTCAGTACTTC. This encodes CASSPHEALAKNIQYF.

The genes are TRBV15 and TRBJ2-3; the D is unclear. CDR1 is LNHNV and CDR2 is YYDKDF in the germline V gene (reference sequence). Trimming removed 1 base at V and 1 base at J, with 6 bases between. CDR3 size: 14 residues. The CDR3 nucleotides are TGTGCCACCAGCAGAGTCGAAGGCACAGATACGCAGTATTTT. Translating gives CATSRVEGTDTQYF.

This chain connects TRBV29-1 to TRBJ2-1, with TRBD1 as a possible D gene (6 bases). CDR1 is SQVTM and CDR2 is ANQGSEA in the germline V gene. Between the trimmed V and J ends, which lost 4 bases and 0 bases, there was a span of 10 bases. The length of the CDR3 is 14 residues. The CDR3 loop reads CSVATGSSYNEQFF. The CDR3 DNA reads TGCAGCGTTGCTACAGGGAGCTCCTACAATGAGCAGTTCTTC.

V and J are TRBV2 and TRBJ2-7; the D is unclear. CDR1 SNHLY and CDR2 FYNNEI come from the germline V gene. The V gene lost 6 bases and the J gene lost 2 bases, with 14 bases spanning the gap. The CDR3 is 14 residues long. CDR3 sequence reads: CASRGVSSTYEQYF. The DNA for the CDR3 is TGTGCCAGCAGAGGAGTATCCTCAACCTACGAGCAGTACTTC.

By sample fraction, this clone is medium-sized. The CDR3 bases are TGTGCCAGCAGTGCTATACTTTACAATGAGCAGTTCTTC. Residues: CASSAILYNEQFF. The chain links TRBV5-6 to TRBJ2-1; D is ambiguous. The germline gives CDR1 SGHDT, CDR2 YYEEEE. The CDR3 covers 13 residues. Trimming cost V 5 bases and J 4 bases, with 10 bases left between them.

The chain links TRBV25-1 to TRBJ2-5; tentative D call: TRBD2 (6 bases). The ends were cut back, 5 bases at V and 2 bases at J, with 9 bases in the middle. Germline-derived CDR1 and CDR2 are MGHDK and SYGVNS. The CDR3 sequence is 13 residues long. The chain's CDR3 is CASSPGLQETQYF. The CDR3 DNA follows: TGTGCCAGCAGTCCGGGACTTCAAGAGACCCAGTACTTC.

The chain has TRBV27 and TRBJ1-6; weak D call: TRBD1 (5 bases). Trimming took 10 bases from V and 8 from J, leaving 18 bases between them. The CDR3 is 14 amino acids. From germline, CDR1 is MNHEY and CDR2 SMNVEV (reference sequence). This chain's CDR3 is CAIQTGGWDSPLHF. In DNA, the CDR3 is TGTGCCATCCAGACCGGGGGGTGGGATTCACCCCTCCACTTT.

The rearrangement links TRBV15 to TRBJ2-5; 11 bases agree with TRBD1. Germline loops: CDR1 LNHNV, CDR2 YYDKDF (reference sequence). J lost 4 bases, V lost 0 bases, and 4 bases had no gene match. There are 16 residues in the CDR3. The CDR3 is CATSRETGTGGETQYF. CDR3 in DNA: TGTGCCACCAGCAGAGAGACCGGGACAGGGGGAGAGACCCAGTACTTC. Using reference TRBV15 and TRBJ2-5 for the parts outside the CDR3, the full variable domain is DAMVIQNPRYQVTQFGKPVTLSCSQTLNHNVMYWYQQKSSQAPKLLFHYYDKDFNNEADTPDNFQSRRPNTSFCFLDIRSPGLGDTAMYLCATSRETGTGGETQYFGPGTRLLVL.

This clone was seen only a few times. This sequence joins TRBV6-5 and TRBJ2-7; 7 bases agree with TRBD1. The CDR3 has 14 amino acids. V lost 6 bases to trimming and J lost 2 bases; unmatched junction nucleotides: 7. Germline values: CDR1 MNHEY, CDR2 SVGAGI. CDR3 DNA: TGTGCCAGCAGCCAAGGGACAGAGCCCTACGAGCAGTACTTC. It is translated as CASSQGTEPYEQYF.

The DNA of the CDR3 is TGTGCCTGGAGTGGTGGGCAGGGGGCCAACAATGAGCAGTTCTTC. Translating gives CAWSGGQGANNEQFF. The chain has TRBV30 and TRBJ2-1; 8 positions match TRBD1. This CDR3 contains 15 residues. CDR1 is GTSNPN, CDR2 SVGIG, per germline (reference sequence). J was trimmed by 5 bases and V by 1 base; bases with no gene match: 7.

This clone was seen more than once but under ten times. This sequence joins TRBV7-9 and TRBJ2-2; 7 bases are shared with TRBD1. The V gene end was trimmed by 0 bases and the J gene end by 4 bases; junction bases not matched to a gene: 5. The CDR3 totals 16 residues. The germline CDR1 and CDR2 sequences are SEHNR and FQNEAQ (reference sequence). The CDR3 loop is CASSLAPGQRTGELFF. The CDR3, as DNA: TGTGCCAGCAGCTTAGCACCGGGACAGCGCACCGGGGAGCTGTTTTTT.